The 10 T cell receptor beta chains below were found in one sample sequenced in a study of T cells in Graves' hyperthyroidism and ophthalmopathy. Amplification yielded TCR beta CDR3 regions, with RNA transcripts as the source. HTBI primers were employed in a first-round RT-PCR of the TCR CDR3. From the multiplex PCR reads, TCRdb called clonotypes with MiXCR, one entry per CDR3 protein. The data hold some 400,000 distinct CDR3 sequences, with less than 15% observed a single time. Sample: blood. All receptors derive from a man aged 30-40 years with Graves' hyperthyroidism that later progressed to Graves' ophthalmopathy.

The chain joins TRBV20-1 to TRBJ1-6, with TRBD1 as a possible D gene (5 bases). Germline V gene sequence: CDR1 DFQATT, CDR2 SNEGSKA (reference sequence). The CDR3 length is 13 residues. V was pared by 4 bases and J by 8 bases, with 12 bases between. CDR3 DNA sequence: TGCAGTGCTATCGGCCAGGGAGATTCACCCCTCCACTTT. This encodes CSAIGQGDSPLHF.

This clonotype was seen repeatedly, ten times or more. The chain employs TRBV6-1 and TRBJ2-7, with TRBD2 matching 10 bases. This CDR3 region has 16 residues. In germline, CDR1 is MNHNS, CDR2 SASEGT. The ends lost 0 bases at V and 3 bases at J; junction bases unmatched: 5. This CDR3 is CASSEASSGGLYEQYF. The DNA for the CDR3 is TGTGCCAGCAGTGAAGCGAGTAGCGGGGGGCTCTACGAGCAGTACTTC.

In its sample, this clonotype was seen many times. CDR3 loop: CASSLLRPLMANTEAFF. In DNA, the CDR3 is TGTGCCAGCAGCTTACTCCGGCCTCTTATGGCTAACACTGAAGCTTTCTTT. The gene calls are TRBV7-8 and TRBJ1-1; D gene ambiguous. The V gene's germline CDR1 is SGHVS and CDR2 FQNEAQ. The CDR3 is made up of 17 amino acids. V lost 2 bases and J 2 bases, leaving 18 bases between the germline ends.

This clonotype has more than one count but fewer than ten. The chain has TRBV5-1 and TRBJ1-6; 7 nucleotides agree with TRBD1. CDR3 size: 15 residues. Germline V gene lookup returns CDR1 SGHRS and CDR2 YFSETQ. V lost 4 bases and J lost 6; bases outside the gene matches: 7. Written as DNA, the CDR3 is TGCGCCAGCAGCCCGAGTCACAGGGGTAATTCACCCCTCCACTTT. Encoded protein: CASSPSHRGNSPLHF.

This clonotype was seen repeatedly, ten times or more. The chain links TRBV3-1 to TRBJ2-1; weak D call: TRBD2 (6 bases). Trimming took off 1 base at V and 4 bases at J, with 8 bases between the two ends. The CDR3 is made up of 14 amino acids. The germline V gene encodes CDR1 LGHDT and CDR2 YNNKEL (reference sequence). The CDR3 loop reads CASSQGGRYNEQFF. CDR3 in DNA: TGTGCCAGCAGCCAAGGAGGGAGGTACAATGAGCAGTTCTTC.

This clonotype was seen only a few times. The V and J genes are TRBV30 and TRBJ1-2, with TRBD1 identical over 7 bases. The ends lost 3 bases at V and 3 bases at J; junction bases unmatched: 4. CDR1 GTSNPN and CDR2 SVGIG come from the germline V gene (reference sequence). The CDR3 totals 13 residues. The CDR3 here is CAWRRGGDYGYTF. CDR3 sequence (DNA): TGTGCCTGGAGACGAGGGGGCGACTATGGCTACACCTTC.

This rearrangement joins TRBV9 to TRBJ2-7; D call uncertain. Germline V gene sequence: CDR1 SGDLS, CDR2 YYNGEE. The germline V and J ends were trimmed by 0 bases and 7 bases, with 11 bases remaining between them. The CDR3 contains 13 residues. Written as DNA, the CDR3 is TGTGCCAGCAGCGTAGGAGGAATTGGGGAGCAGTACTTC. It encodes CASSVGGIGEQYF.

CDR3 sequence: CSASGTSGGREQYF. The CDR3 region has the DNA TGCAGTGCTAGCGGGACTAGCGGGGGACGAGAGCAGTACTTC. The chain carries TRBV20-1 and TRBJ2-7; 14 nucleotides agree with TRBD2. Germline loops: CDR1 DFQATT, CDR2 SNEGSKA (reference sequence). Losses at the gene ends were 3 bases for V and 7 bases for J; bases not matched to a gene: 5. The CDR3 covers 14 residues.

This clonotype was picked up many times. The chain uses TRBV7-9 and TRBJ1-2; no firm D call. V was trimmed by 6 bases and J by 2 bases, leaving 10 bases between them. Germline loops: CDR1 SEHNR, CDR2 FQNEAQ (reference sequence). CDR3 size: 13 residues. The CDR3 is CASSAGSNYGYTF. Here the CDR3 DNA reads TGTGCCAGCAGTGCCGGGTCCAACTATGGCTACACCTTC.

This clonotype has a count of ten or more. The genes are TRBV15 and TRBJ2-1, with a tentative D call TRBD2 (6 bases). V lost 0 bases, J lost 1 base, and 7 bases lay in between. CDR3 length: 15 amino acids. The germline V gene encodes CDR1 LNHNV and CDR2 YYDKDF (reference sequence). DNA of the CDR3: TGTGCCACCAGCAGAGATGGGGGGTCCTACAATGAGCAGTTCTTC. This translates into CATSRDGGSYNEQFF. Based on the CDR3 plus reference TRBV15 and TRBJ2-1, the full variable domain is DAMVIQNPRYQVTQFGKPVTLSCSQTLNHNVMYWYQQKSSQAPKLLFHYYDKDFNNEADTPDNFQSRRPNTSFCFLDIRSPGLGDTAMYLCATSRDGGSYNEQFFGPGTRLTVL.